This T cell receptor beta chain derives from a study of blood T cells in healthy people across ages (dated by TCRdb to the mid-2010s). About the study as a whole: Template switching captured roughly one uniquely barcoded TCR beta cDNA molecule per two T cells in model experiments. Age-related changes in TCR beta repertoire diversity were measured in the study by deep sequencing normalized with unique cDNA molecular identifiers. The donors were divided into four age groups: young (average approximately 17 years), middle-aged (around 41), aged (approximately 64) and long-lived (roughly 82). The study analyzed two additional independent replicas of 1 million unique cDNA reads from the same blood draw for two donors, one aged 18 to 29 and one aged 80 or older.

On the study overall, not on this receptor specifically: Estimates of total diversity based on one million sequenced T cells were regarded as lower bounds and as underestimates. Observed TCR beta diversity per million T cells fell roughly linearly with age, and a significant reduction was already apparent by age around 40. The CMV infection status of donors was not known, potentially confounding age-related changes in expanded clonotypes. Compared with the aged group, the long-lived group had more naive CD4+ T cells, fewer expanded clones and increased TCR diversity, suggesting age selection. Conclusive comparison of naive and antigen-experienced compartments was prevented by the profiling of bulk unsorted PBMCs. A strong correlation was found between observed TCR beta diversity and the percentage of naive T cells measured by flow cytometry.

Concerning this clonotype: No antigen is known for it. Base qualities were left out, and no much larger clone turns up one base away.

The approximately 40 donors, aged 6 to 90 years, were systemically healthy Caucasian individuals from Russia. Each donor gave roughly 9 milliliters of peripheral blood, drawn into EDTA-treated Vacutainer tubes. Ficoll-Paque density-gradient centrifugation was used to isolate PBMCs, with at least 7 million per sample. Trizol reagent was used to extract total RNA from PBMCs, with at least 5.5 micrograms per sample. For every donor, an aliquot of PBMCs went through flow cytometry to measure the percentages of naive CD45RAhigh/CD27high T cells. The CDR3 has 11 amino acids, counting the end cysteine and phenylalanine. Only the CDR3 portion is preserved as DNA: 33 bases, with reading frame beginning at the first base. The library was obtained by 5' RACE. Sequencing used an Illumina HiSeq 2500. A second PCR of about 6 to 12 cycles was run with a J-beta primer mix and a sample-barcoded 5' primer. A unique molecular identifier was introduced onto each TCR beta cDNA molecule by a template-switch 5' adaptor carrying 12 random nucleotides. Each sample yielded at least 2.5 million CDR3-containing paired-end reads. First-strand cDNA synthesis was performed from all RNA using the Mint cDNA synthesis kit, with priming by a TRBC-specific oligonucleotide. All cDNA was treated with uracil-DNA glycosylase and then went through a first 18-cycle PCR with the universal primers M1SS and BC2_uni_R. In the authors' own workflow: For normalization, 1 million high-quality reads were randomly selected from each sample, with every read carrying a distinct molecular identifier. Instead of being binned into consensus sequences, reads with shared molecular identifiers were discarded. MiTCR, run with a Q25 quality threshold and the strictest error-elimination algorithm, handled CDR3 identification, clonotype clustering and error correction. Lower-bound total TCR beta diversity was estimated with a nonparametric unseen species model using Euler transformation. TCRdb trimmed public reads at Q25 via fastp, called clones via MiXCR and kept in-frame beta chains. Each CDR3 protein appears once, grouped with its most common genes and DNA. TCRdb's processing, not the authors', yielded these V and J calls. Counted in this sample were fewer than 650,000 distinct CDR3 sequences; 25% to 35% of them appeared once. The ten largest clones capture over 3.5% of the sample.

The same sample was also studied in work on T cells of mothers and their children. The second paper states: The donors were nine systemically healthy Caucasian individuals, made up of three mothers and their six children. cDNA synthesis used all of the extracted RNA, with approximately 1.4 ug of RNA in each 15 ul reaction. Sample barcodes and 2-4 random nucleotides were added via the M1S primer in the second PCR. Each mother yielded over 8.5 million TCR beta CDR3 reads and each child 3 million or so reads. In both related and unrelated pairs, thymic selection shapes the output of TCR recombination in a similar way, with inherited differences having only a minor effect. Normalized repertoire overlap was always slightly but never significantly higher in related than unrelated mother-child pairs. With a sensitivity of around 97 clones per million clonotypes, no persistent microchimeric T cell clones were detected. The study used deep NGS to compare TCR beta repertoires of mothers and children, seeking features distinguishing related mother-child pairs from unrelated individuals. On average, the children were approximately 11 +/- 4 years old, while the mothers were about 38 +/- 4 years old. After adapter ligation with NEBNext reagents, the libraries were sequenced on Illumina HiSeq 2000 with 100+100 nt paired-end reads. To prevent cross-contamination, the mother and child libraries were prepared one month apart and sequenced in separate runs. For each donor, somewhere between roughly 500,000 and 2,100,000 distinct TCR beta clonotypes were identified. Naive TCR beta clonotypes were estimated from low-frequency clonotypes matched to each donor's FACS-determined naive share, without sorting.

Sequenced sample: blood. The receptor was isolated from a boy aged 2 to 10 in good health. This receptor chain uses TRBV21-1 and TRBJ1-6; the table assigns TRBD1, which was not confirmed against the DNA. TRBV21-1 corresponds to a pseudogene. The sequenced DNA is TGTGCCAGCAGCTCCCGTTTCCCCCTCCACTTT. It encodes CASSSRFPLHF.